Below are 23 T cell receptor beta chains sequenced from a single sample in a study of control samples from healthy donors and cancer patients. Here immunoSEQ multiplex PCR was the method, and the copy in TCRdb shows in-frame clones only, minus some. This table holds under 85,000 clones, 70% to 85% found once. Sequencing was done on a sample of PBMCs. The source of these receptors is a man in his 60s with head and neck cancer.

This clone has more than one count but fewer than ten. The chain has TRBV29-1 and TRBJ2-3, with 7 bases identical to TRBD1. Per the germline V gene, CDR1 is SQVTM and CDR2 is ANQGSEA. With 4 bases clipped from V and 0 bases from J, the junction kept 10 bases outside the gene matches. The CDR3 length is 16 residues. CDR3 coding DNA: TGCAGCGTTGTAGGGCGGGCAGGGGGAAGCACAGATACGCAGTATTTT. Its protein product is CSVVGRAGGSTDTQYF.

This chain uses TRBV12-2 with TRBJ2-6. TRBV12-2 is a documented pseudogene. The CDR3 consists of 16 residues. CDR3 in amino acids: CASRLANRSGANVLTF. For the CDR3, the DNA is TGTGCAAGTCGCTTAGCGAACCGCTCTGGGGCCAACGTCCTGACTTTC.

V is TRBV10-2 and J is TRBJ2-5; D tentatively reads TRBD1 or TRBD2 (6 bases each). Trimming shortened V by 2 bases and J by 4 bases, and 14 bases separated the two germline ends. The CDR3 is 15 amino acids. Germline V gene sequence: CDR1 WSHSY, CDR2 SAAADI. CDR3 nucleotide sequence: TGCGCCAGCAGTGAGCAAGGAGGAGGGGGAGAGACCCAGTACTTC. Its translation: CASSEQGGGGETQYF.

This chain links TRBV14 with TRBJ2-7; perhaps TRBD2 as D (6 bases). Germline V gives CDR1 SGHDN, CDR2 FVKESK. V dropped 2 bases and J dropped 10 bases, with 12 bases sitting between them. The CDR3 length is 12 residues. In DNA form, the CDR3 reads TGTGCCAGCAGCCAAACCACTAGCAACCAGTACTTC. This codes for CASSQTTSNQYF.

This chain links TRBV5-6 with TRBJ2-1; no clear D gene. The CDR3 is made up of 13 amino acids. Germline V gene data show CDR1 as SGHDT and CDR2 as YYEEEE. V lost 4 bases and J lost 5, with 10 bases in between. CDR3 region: CASSQFGHNEQFF. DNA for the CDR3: TGTGCCAGCAGCCAGTTCGGTCACAATGAGCAGTTCTTC.

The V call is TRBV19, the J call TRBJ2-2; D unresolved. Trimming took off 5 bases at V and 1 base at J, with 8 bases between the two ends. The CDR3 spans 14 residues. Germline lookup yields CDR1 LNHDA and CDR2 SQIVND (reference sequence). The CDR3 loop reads CASSGLGNTGELFF. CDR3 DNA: TGTGCCAGTAGTGGTCTAGGGAACACCGGGGAGCTGTTTTTT. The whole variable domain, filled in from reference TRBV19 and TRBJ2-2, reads DGGITQSPKYLFRKEGQNVTLSCEQNLNHDAMYWYRQDPGQGLRLIYYSQIVNDFQKGDIAEGYSVSREKKESFPLTVTSAQKNPTAFYLCASSGLGNTGELFFGEGSRLTVL.

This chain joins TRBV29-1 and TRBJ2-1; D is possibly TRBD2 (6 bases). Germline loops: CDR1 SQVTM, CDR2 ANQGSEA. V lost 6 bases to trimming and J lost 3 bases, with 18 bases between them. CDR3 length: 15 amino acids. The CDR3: CSVGGAVSIYNEQFF. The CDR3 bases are TGCAGCGTAGGAGGGGCAGTAAGCATCTACAATGAGCAGTTCTTC.

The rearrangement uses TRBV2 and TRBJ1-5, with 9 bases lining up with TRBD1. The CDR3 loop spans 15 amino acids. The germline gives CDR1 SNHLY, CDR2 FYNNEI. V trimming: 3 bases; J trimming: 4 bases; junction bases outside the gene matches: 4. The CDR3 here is CASSENGQGNQPQHF. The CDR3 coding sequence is TGTGCCAGCAGTGAGAATGGACAGGGGAATCAGCCCCAGCATTTT.

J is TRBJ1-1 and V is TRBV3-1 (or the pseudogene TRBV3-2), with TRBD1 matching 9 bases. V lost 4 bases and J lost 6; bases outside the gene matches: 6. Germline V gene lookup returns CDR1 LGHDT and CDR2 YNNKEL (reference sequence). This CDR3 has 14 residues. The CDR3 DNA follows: TGTGCCAGCAGCCCTGACAGGGGGGCGCCTGAAGCTTTCTTT. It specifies CASSPDRGAPEAFF.

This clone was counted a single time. CDR3 coding DNA: TGCGCCAGCAGCCCGCCTGGTGCGGGAATCTACGAGCAGTACTTC. Encoded protein: CASSPPGAGIYEQYF. V is TRBV5-1 and J is TRBJ2-7; D is possibly TRBD2 (6 bases). Germline CDR1 reads SGHRS; CDR2 reads YFSETQ. The CDR3 is 15 residues long. V gave up 4 bases and J gave up 3 bases, with 17 bases separating them.

The CDR3 bases are TGTGCCAGCAGCCCACAGGGATCCTACGAGCAGTACTTC. Its protein is CASSPQGSYEQYF. This rearrangement joins TRBV6-6 to TRBJ2-7; D may be TRBD1 (6 bases). This CDR3 region has 13 residues. Trimming pared 6 bases from V and 1 base from J, leaving 10 bases between. Germline V CDR1 and CDR2: MNHNY, SVGAGI (reference sequence).

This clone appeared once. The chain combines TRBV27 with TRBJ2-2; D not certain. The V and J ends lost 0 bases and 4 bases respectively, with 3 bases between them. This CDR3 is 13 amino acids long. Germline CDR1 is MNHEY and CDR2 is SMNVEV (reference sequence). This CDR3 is CASSLSSTGELFF. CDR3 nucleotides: TGTGCCAGCAGTTTATCGTCCACCGGGGAGCTGTTTTTT.

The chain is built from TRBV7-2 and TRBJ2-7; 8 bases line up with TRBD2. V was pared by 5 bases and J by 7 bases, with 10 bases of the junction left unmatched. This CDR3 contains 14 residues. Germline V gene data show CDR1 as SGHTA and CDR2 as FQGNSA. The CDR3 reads CASSLTSGIGEQYF. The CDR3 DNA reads TGTGCCAGCAGCCTTACTAGCGGCATTGGTGAGCAGTACTTC.

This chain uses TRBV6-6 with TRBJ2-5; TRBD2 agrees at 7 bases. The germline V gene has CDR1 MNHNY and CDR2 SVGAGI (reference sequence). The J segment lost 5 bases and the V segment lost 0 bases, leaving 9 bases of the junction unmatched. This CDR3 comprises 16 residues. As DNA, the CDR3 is TGTGCCAGCAGTTACTCGGGTAGCGGGCGCCGGGAGACCCAGTACTTC. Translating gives CASSYSGSGRRETQYF.

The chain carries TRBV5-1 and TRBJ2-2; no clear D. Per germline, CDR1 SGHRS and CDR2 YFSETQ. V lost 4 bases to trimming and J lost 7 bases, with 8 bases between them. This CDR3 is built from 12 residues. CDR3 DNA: TGCGCCAGCAGCCTCTCATACGGGGAGCTGTTTTTT. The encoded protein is CASSLSYGELFF.

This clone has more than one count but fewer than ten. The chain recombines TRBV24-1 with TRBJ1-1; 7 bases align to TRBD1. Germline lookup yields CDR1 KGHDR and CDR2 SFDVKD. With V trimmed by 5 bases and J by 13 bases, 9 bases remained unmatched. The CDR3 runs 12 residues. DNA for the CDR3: TGTGCCACCAGTGGGTCAGGGGGGCTCGTTTTCTTT. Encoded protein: CATSGSGGLVFF.

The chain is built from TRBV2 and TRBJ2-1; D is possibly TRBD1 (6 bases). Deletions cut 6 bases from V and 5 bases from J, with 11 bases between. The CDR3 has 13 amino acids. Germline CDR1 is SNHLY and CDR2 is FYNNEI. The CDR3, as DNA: TGTGCCAGCAGACCCCCAGGGGACAATGAGCAGTTCTTC. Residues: CASRPPGDNEQFF.

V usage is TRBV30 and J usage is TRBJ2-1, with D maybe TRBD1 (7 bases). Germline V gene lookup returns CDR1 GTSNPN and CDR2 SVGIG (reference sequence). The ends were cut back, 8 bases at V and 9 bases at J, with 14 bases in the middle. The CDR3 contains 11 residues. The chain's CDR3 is CAVRGVGEQFF. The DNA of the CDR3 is TGTGCCGTCAGGGGGGTAGGTGAGCAGTTCTTC.

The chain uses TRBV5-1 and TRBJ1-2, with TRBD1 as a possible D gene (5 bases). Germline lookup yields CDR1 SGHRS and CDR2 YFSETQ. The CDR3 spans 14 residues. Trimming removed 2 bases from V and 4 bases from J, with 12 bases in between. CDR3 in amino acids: CASSFYQGSYGYTF. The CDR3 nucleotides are TGCGCCAGCAGCTTCTATCAGGGTTCCTATGGCTACACCTTC.

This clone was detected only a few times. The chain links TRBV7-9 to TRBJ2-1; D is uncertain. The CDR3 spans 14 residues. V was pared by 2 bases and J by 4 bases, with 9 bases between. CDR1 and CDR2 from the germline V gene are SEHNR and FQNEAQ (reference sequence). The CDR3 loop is CASSLKGPYNEQFF. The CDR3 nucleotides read TGTGCCAGCAGCTTAAAGGGTCCGTACAATGAGCAGTTCTTC.

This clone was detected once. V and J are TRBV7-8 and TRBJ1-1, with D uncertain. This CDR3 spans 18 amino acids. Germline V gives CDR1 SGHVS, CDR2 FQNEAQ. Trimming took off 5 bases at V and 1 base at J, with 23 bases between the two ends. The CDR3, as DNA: TGTGCCAGCAGCCGCAGCCTGGTGGGGAACCCCTCGAACACTGAAGCTTTCTTT. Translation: CASSRSLVGNPSNTEAFF.

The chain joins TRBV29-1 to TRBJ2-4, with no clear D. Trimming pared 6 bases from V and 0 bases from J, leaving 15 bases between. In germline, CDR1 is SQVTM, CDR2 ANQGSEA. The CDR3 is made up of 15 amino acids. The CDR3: CSVTTEHLAKNIQYF. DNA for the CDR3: TGCAGCGTCACCACAGAGCACCTAGCCAAAAACATTCAGTACTTC.

CDR3 loop: CASSPSSGSETQYF. DNA for the CDR3: TGTGCCAGCAGCCCTTCTAGCGGCTCAGAGACCCAGTACTTC. This chain joins TRBV7-2 and TRBJ2-5, with 7 bases lining up with TRBD2. CDR1 and CDR2 (germline): SGHTA, FQGNSA. Losses at the gene ends were 5 bases for V and 4 bases for J; bases not matched to a gene: 7. This CDR3 has 14 amino acids.